The 10 T cell receptor beta chains presented below share a single source sample, sequenced in a study of blood T cell repertoires in COVID-19. Sequenced by immunoSEQ multiplex PCR; TCRdb stores in-frame clones only, minus some. The sample shows a few hundred thousand clones, around 84% of them seen only once. Material for sequencing was peripheral blood. These TCRs come from an older woman with active or convalescent COVID-19.

CDR3 sequence reads: CASSQAGAKNTEAFF. The CDR3 DNA sequence: TGTGCCAGCAGCCAAGCAGGGGCGAAGAACACTGAAGCTTTCTTT. The V gene is TRBV3-1 (or the pseudogene TRBV3-2), the J gene TRBJ1-1; tentatively, D is TRBD1 (6 bases). The CDR3 totals 15 residues. Germline loops: CDR1 LGHDT, CDR2 YNNKEL (reference sequence). V lost 1 base, J lost 1 base, and 10 bases lay in between.

The rearrangement uses TRBV27 and TRBJ2-7, with 8 bases aligning to TRBD1. The CDR3 is 14 amino acids. Germline CDR1 and CDR2: MNHEY and SMNVEV (reference sequence). With 4 bases clipped from V and 2 bases from J, the junction kept 4 bases outside the gene matches. CDR3 in amino acids: CASSWWDRPYEQYF. CDR3 in DNA: TGTGCCAGCAGTTGGTGGGACAGGCCCTACGAGCAGTACTTC.

The sample holds one count of this clone. The V call is TRBV10-3, the J call TRBJ1-6; tentative D call: TRBD1 (6 bases). Germline CDR1 and CDR2: ENHRY and SYGVKD. Trimming took off 6 bases at V and 8 bases at J, with 11 bases between the two ends. This CDR3 has 13 amino acids. The CDR3 reads CAIRDRIDSPLHF. CDR3 nucleotides: TGTGCCATCAGAGACAGGATTGATTCACCCCTCCACTTT.

This clone was seen more than once but under ten times. This rearrangement joins TRBV5-8 to TRBJ1-6, with D maybe TRBD1 (5 bases). CDR1 SGHTS and CDR2 YDEGEE come from the germline V gene. Trimming removed 4 bases from V and 8 bases from J, with 13 bases in between. This CDR3 has 14 residues. The CDR3 nucleotides are TGTGCCAGCAGCGATACAGGTAGTCATTCACCCCTCCACTTT. Its protein is CASSDTGSHSPLHF.

The rearrangement links TRBV19 to TRBJ1-5; the D gene is possibly TRBD1 (5 bases). The V gene's germline CDR1 is LNHDA and CDR2 SQIVND (reference sequence). V gave up 5 bases and J gave up 3 bases, with 14 bases separating them. CDR3 size: 15 residues. CDR3 sequence reads: CASSLVGGDNQPQHF. CDR3 DNA: TGTGCCAGTAGTTTAGTGGGAGGGGACAATCAGCCCCAGCATTTT.

This clone showed up just a few times. This chain uses TRBV12-3 or TRBV12-4 with TRBJ1-2, with 7 bases fitting TRBD1. The V and J ends lost 6 bases and 8 bases, in that order; junction bases with no gene match: 6. The CDR3 length is 12 residues. The CDR3 spells CASSLQGLGYTF. CDR3 DNA: TGTGCCAGCAGCCTACAGGGGTTAGGCTACACCTTC.

This chain connects TRBV24-1 to TRBJ2-5; D possibly corresponds to TRBD2 (5 bases). The CDR3 covers 14 residues. The V end was cut by 4 bases, the J end by 1 base, with 9 bases between. The germline V gene has CDR1 KGHDR and CDR2 SFDVKD. CDR3 in DNA: TGTGCCACCAGTGACCGACGGGGCCAAGAGACCCAGTACTTC. Translated, it gives CATSDRRGQETQYF.

The chain couples TRBV5-5 to TRBJ2-1; D might be TRBD1 (6 bases). The V end was cut by 4 bases, the J end by 3 bases, with 11 bases between. CDR1 is SGHKS and CDR2 is YYEKEE in the germline V gene (reference sequence). The CDR3 consists of 14 residues. Here the CDR3 DNA reads TGTGCCAGCAGCCCCTCACAGGGCTACAATGAGCAGTTCTTC. This translates into CASSPSQGYNEQFF.

This chain uses TRBV7-8 with TRBJ1-6; no clear D gene. Per the germline V gene, CDR1 is SGHVS and CDR2 is FQNEAQ. With 2 bases removed from V and 0 bases from J, the gap between germline ends came to 11 bases. The CDR3 sequence is 17 residues long. CDR3 protein: CASSLTVPSSYNSPLHF. The CDR3 coding sequence is TGTGCCAGCAGCTTAACAGTCCCAAGCTCCTATAATTCACCCCTCCACTTT.

The chain couples TRBV29-1 to TRBJ1-1; 7 bases agree with TRBD1. Looked up from germline, CDR1 is SQVTM and CDR2 is ANQGSEA. The CDR3 contains 14 residues. Unmatched junction bases numbered 6, after V lost 2 bases and J lost 3 bases. The CDR3 coding sequence is TGCAGCGTTGAAAGGGGGCTAAGAGACACTGAAGCTTTCTTT. Protein product: CSVERGLRDTEAFF. Combining the CDR3 with reference TRBV29-1 and TRBJ1-1 gives the whole variable domain SAVISQKPSRDICQRGTSLTIQCQVDSQVTMMFWYRQQPGQSLTLIATANQGSEATYESGFVIDKFPISRPNLTFSTLTVSNMSPEDSSIYLCSVERGLRDTEAFFGQGTRLTVV.